A single sample is the source of the 26 T cell receptor beta chains below, sequenced in a study of vaccination and CD4 T cells after COVID-19. Time point of the sample: late sampling 161 to 241 days after vaccination in a few convalescent patients. TCRdb recomputed calls from the PCR reads with MiXCR, one row per CDR3 protein. The data contain approximately 40,000 distinct CDR3 sequences, around 35% of them singletons. The source material was CD4+ T cells from blood, sampled about 7 months after SARS-CoV-2 vaccination. These receptors originate from a human donor who had recovered from COVID-19.

V gene TRBV20-1 combines with J gene TRBJ2-2; D not certain. The V and J ends lost 0 bases and 1 base respectively, with 9 bases between them. Germline CDR1 reads DFQATT; CDR2 reads SNEGSKA (reference sequence). There are 15 residues in the CDR3. The CDR3 DNA is TGCAGTGCTAGAGATGCAGGTCGGAACACCGGGGAGCTGTTTTTT. Residues: CSARDAGRNTGELFF.

This clonotype was seen a handful of times. V and J are TRBV20-1 and TRBJ2-7, with 8 bases fitting TRBD2. V was clipped by 3 bases and J by 4 bases; unmatched bases: 8. The germline V gene encodes CDR1 DFQATT and CDR2 SNEGSKA (reference sequence). The CDR3 runs to 14 residues. Written as DNA, the CDR3 is TGCAGTGCTAGGTCTGAGCGGGAGATATACGAGCAGTACTTC. Protein product: CSARSEREIYEQYF.

This clonotype came up a few times. The rearrangement joins TRBV7-9 to TRBJ1-2; no definite D call. Germline assignment: CDR1 SEHNR and CDR2 FQNEAQ (reference sequence). Between the trimmed V and J ends, which lost 5 bases and 4 bases, there was a span of 20 bases. The CDR3 has 16 residues. For the CDR3, the DNA is TGTGCCAGCAGCGTAGTTTTGTCTCCATATCTCTATGGCTACACCTTC. Amino acid sequence: CASSVVLSPYLYGYTF.

DNA of the CDR3: TGTGCCAGCAGTTTCCCGGGGAAGGAAGAGACCCAGTACTTC. This sequence encodes CASSFPGKEETQYF. The chain recombines TRBV27 with TRBJ2-5, with a possible D match to TRBD2 (5 bases). Germline assignment: CDR1 MNHEY and CDR2 SMNVEV (reference sequence). Trimming shortened V by 3 bases and J by 3 bases, and 11 bases separated the two germline ends. This CDR3 is 14 amino acids long.

In nucleotides, the CDR3 is TGTGCCAGCAGTTACCGTCCGGGGAACACTGAAGCTTTCTTT. Its protein is CASSYRPGNTEAFF. The rearrangement joins TRBV6-5 to TRBJ1-1; no definite D call. Germline CDR1 MNHEY, CDR2 SVGAGI. The ends were cut back, 2 bases at V and 1 base at J, with 8 bases in the middle. The CDR3 has 14 residues.

This clonotype has only a few counts. This chain joins TRBV24-1 and TRBJ1-5; no firm D call. Germline V CDR1 and CDR2: KGHDR, SFDVKD. V lost 5 bases, J lost 3 bases, and 10 bases lay in between. The CDR3 runs to 14 residues. Written as DNA, the CDR3 is TGTGCCACCAGTGCCGGATACCCCAATCAGCCCCAGCATTTT. Translating gives CATSAGYPNQPQHF.

The J gene is TRBJ2-1, the V gene TRBV20-1; a weak D match, TRBD2 (5 bases). The germline V gene has CDR1 DFQATT and CDR2 SNEGSKA (reference sequence). This CDR3 has 14 residues. Trimming removed 3 bases at V and 5 bases at J, with 14 bases between. The CDR3 spells CSARDQTRNNEQFF. DNA of the CDR3: TGCAGTGCTAGGGACCAAACTAGAAACAATGAGCAGTTCTTC.

The CDR3 DNA sequence: TGTGCCAGCAGGCCCCCCCTAGCGGGAGCCAATGAGCAGTTCTTC. Encoded protein: CASRPPLAGANEQFF. The chain has TRBV27 and TRBJ2-1; the match to TRBD2 covers 10 bases. The CDR3 is made up of 15 amino acids. Germline V gene data show CDR1 as MNHEY and CDR2 as SMNVEV (reference sequence). V trimming: 6 bases; J trimming: 6 bases; junction bases outside the gene matches: 8.

The chain links TRBV28 to TRBJ2-3; 10 positions agree with TRBD2. CDR3 length equals 15 residues. CDR1 and CDR2 from the germline V gene are MDHEN and SYDVKM. J lost 2 bases, V lost 4 bases, and 3 bases had no gene match. For the CDR3, the DNA is TGTGCCAGCAGTTCGACTAGCGGGTACACAGATACGCAGTATTTT. Translating gives CASSSTSGYTDTQYF.

The V gene is TRBV2, the J gene TRBJ1-2; 9 bases fit TRBD1. Trimming removed 7 bases from V and 5 bases from J; junction bases left unmatched: 11. Germline-derived CDR1 and CDR2 are SNHLY and FYNNEI. The CDR3 length is 15 residues. In DNA, the CDR3 is TGTGCCAGCACCGCCGGGACAGGGAAGCGATATGGCTACACCTTC. This gives the protein CASTAGTGKRYGYTF. The variable domain in full, with the rest retrieved from reference TRBV2 and TRBJ1-2, is EPEVTQTPSHQVTQMGQEVILRCVPISNHLYFYWYRQILGQKVEFLVSFYNNEISEKSEIFDDQFSVERPDGSNFTLKIRSTKLEDSAMYFCASTAGTGKRYGYTFGSGTRLTVV.

The rearrangement links TRBV5-4 to TRBJ2-7; TRBD2 agrees at 7 bases. CDR1 and CDR2 from the germline V gene are SGHNT and YYREEE (reference sequence). The V segment lost 3 bases and the J segment 3 bases; nucleotides outside the gene matches: 6. The CDR3 covers 14 residues. CDR3 in amino acids: CASSSGTTRYEQYF. The CDR3 DNA reads as TGTGCCAGCAGCTCCGGGACTACCCGCTACGAGCAGTACTTC.

This clonotype was seen more than once but under ten times. The chain has TRBV20-1 and TRBJ1-1, with 7 bases identical to TRBD1. J was trimmed by 5 bases and V by 0 bases; bases with no gene match: 9. This CDR3 has 15 residues. Germline CDR1 reads DFQATT; CDR2 reads SNEGSKA (reference sequence). CDR3 loop: CSARETLTGRTEAFF. CDR3 DNA sequence: TGCAGTGCTAGAGAAACGCTGACAGGGCGGACTGAAGCTTTCTTT.

Worth noting for this clonotype: At one boundary the junction diverges from the germline segment, which might be a read error. The chain carries TRBV15 and TRBJ2-7; D is unclear. This CDR3 region has 15 residues. Germline CDR1 is LNHNV and CDR2 is YYDKDF (reference sequence). As DNA, the CDR3 is TGTGCCACCAGCAGAGATCGGCTCTCAGCCTACGGGCAGTACTTC. It codes for CATSRDRLSAYGQYF.

This clonotype has more than one count but fewer than ten. V is TRBV20-1 and J is TRBJ1-6; 8 bases are shared with TRBD1. The CDR3 sequence is 13 residues long. Losses at the gene ends were 5 bases for V and 10 bases for J; bases not matched to a gene: 7. Germline-derived CDR1 and CDR2 are DFQATT and SNEGSKA (reference sequence). As DNA, the CDR3 is TGCAGTGCTCCGGACAGGGTCCAATCACCCCTCCACTTT. Its protein is CSAPDRVQSPLHF.

J is TRBJ2-2 and V is TRBV6-5, with TRBD2 identical over 8 bases. J lost 7 bases, V lost 4 bases, and 8 bases had no gene match. The germline CDR1 and CDR2 sequences are MNHEY and SVGAGI. This CDR3 is built from 15 residues. CDR3 bases: TGTGCCAGCAGTTCCCGGGAGGGTCGGTTCGGGGAGCTGTTTTTT. Protein sequence: CASSSREGRFGELFF.

A word on this clonotype: A much bigger clone sits one base away, suggesting this may be a read error. This chain uses TRBV7-9 with TRBJ1-6, with 8 positions matching TRBD1. The CDR3 is 14 residues long. The germline CDR1 and CDR2 sequences are SEHNR and FQNEAQ (reference sequence). V lost 6 bases, J lost 11 bases, and 9 bases stayed unmatched. As DNA, the CDR3 is TGTGCCAGCAGTATCGGACAGGGAAGTCCACCCCTCCACTTT. Protein product: CASSIGQGSPPLHF.

The genes are TRBV29-1 and TRBJ1-4, with TRBD1 identical over 8 bases. Germline-derived CDR1 and CDR2 are SQVTM and ANQGSEA. There are 13 residues in the CDR3. With V trimmed by 7 bases and J by 12 bases, 13 bases remained unmatched. Written as DNA, the CDR3 is TGCAGCGGCCGGACAGGGCGGCTTGGGGAACTGTTTTTT. This gives the protein CSGRTGRLGELFF.

The CDR3 DNA is TGTGCCATCATGCCTCCCCACACCGGGGAGCTGTTTTTT. This sequence encodes CAIMPPHTGELFF. V gene TRBV10-3 combines with J gene TRBJ2-2; D remains unclear. The length of the CDR3 is 13 residues. The germline V gene has CDR1 ENHRY and CDR2 SYGVKD. V lost 7 bases, J lost 3 bases, and 9 bases lay in between.

This clonotype was counted between two and nine times. The genes are TRBV20-1 and TRBJ2-1; 12 nucleotides agree with TRBD2. In germline, CDR1 is DFQATT, CDR2 SNEGSKA (reference sequence). This CDR3 region has 17 residues. With 3 bases clipped from V and 3 bases from J, the junction kept 9 bases outside the gene matches. CDR3 DNA sequence: TGCAGTGCTAGTTCGTCTAGCGGGAGGGTTATCTACAATGAGCAGTTCTTC. Translating it yields CSASSSSGRVIYNEQFF.

CDR3 coding DNA: TGTGCCAGCTGGAAGCGAACGTCACTAGCCAACACTGAAGCTTTCTTT. As protein: CASWKRTSLANTEAFF. The chain has TRBV27 and TRBJ1-1, with D uncertain. The germline gives CDR1 MNHEY, CDR2 SMNVEV (reference sequence). The length of the CDR3 is 16 residues. The ends were cut back, 8 bases at V and 2 bases at J, with 21 bases in the middle.

The chain is built from TRBV6-1 and TRBJ2-5, with 16 bases that match TRBD2. The ends lost 8 bases at V and 6 bases at J; junction bases unmatched: 15. This CDR3 region has 18 residues. Germline V gives CDR1 MNHNS, CDR2 SASEGT. The CDR3 loop reads CASDGTSGRALSTQTQYF. CDR3 nucleotides: TGTGCCAGCGACGGGACTAGCGGGAGGGCCCTCTCCACGCAGACCCAGTACTTC.

The chain uses TRBV12-3 or TRBV12-4 and TRBJ2-3; 8 nucleotides align to TRBD2. This CDR3 comprises 16 residues. J lost 1 base, V lost 5 bases, and 8 bases had no gene match. The CDR3 DNA sequence: TGTGCCAGCAGTCCAACCCGGGAGGGGGGCACAGATACGCAGTATTTT. Amino acid sequence: CASSPTREGGTDTQYF.

The DNA for the CDR3 is TGCGCCAGCAGCCTCGACCTCACAGATACGCAGTATTTT. Protein: CASSLDLTDTQYF. The rearrangement uses TRBV10-2 and TRBJ2-3, with D hard to call. The CDR3 is 13 amino acids. V was clipped by 6 bases and J by 2 bases, with 9 bases between them. Germline values: CDR1 WSHSY, CDR2 SAAADI.

The V and J genes are TRBV4-1 and TRBJ1-6; the D gene is possibly TRBD1 (6 bases). The V end was cut by 0 bases, the J end by 7 bases, with 10 bases between. This CDR3 is 15 amino acids long. Germline CDR1 is MGHRA and CDR2 is YSYEKL. CDR3 bases: TGCGCCAGCAGCCAAGACAGGGGCCAGAATTCACCCCTCCACTTT. Protein: CASSQDRGQNSPLHF.

V usage is TRBV7-8 and J usage is TRBJ2-7; D possibly matches TRBD1 or TRBD2 (5 bases each). V dropped 5 bases and J dropped 0 bases, with 26 bases sitting between them. Germline V gene sequence: CDR1 SGHVS, CDR2 FQNEAQ. The CDR3 consists of 19 residues. This chain's CDR3 is CASSIMRAFMAQDSYEQYF. Written as DNA, the CDR3 is TGTGCCAGCAGCATTATGCGGGCCTTCATGGCACAGGACTCCTACGAGCAGTACTTC.

The chain uses TRBV24-1 and TRBJ2-1; TRBD2 agrees at 9 bases. CDR1 and CDR2 (germline): KGHDR, SFDVKD. The CDR3 runs 19 residues. V lost 2 bases, J lost 10 bases, and 20 bases stayed unmatched. The CDR3 is CATSDWASGTLRAPDEQFF. CDR3 coding DNA: TGTGCCACCAGTGATTGGGCTAGCGGGACCCTGCGGGCCCCAGACGAGCAGTTCTTC.